The 8 T cell receptor beta chains below were found in one sample sequenced in a study of T cell changes during pregnancy in multiple sclerosis (dated by TCRdb to about 2019). The receptor library was made with the immunoSEQ multiplex PCR assay. This immuneACCESS table, as held by TCRdb, lists in-frame sequences with V and J called but not all clones. Of the missing ones, under half trace to an unresolved V gene in checked studies; the others have no known cause. The sample table contains 34,000 or so clones; only one count was recorded for 90% of them. Roughly 10% of the sample goes to the ten largest clones. Sequencing was performed on CD8+ T cells from peripheral blood mononuclear cells, taken before pregnancy. These receptors were collected from a female donor with multiple sclerosis, enrolled in a pregnancy study.

The V and J genes are TRBV7-9 and TRBJ1-1; 8 positions agree with TRBD1. The junction had 9 bases not matched to a gene; V was cut back by 4 bases and J by 5 bases. CDR1 SEHNR and CDR2 FQNEAQ come from the germline V gene (reference sequence). The CDR3 has 15 residues. The DNA for the CDR3 is TGTGCCAGCAGCTGGGCTCAGGGGGCTGAGACTGAAGCTTTCTTT. Its protein is CASSWAQGAETEAFF.

The chain couples TRBV4-2 to TRBJ2-1; 11 bases align to TRBD2. V shed 4 bases and J 4 bases; nucleotides not matched to a gene: 3. The CDR3 is made up of 15 amino acids. Germline CDR1 reads LGHNA; CDR2 reads YNFKEQ. Written as DNA, the CDR3 is TGTGCCAGCAGCCCTAGCGGGGGGTATTACAATGAGCAGTTCTTC. Translated, it gives CASSPSGGYYNEQFF.

The rearrangement uses TRBV4-3 and TRBJ2-1, with TRBD2 as a possible D gene (6 bases). Germline values: CDR1 LGHNA, CDR2 YSLEER. With 3 bases removed from V and 4 bases from J, the gap between germline ends came to 16 bases. This CDR3 region has 16 residues. CDR3 amino acids: CASSHTGLGDYNEQFF. CDR3 DNA sequence: TGCGCCAGCAGCCACACGGGACTCGGTGATTACAATGAGCAGTTCTTC.

This chain uses TRBV30 with TRBJ1-3; TRBD1 is a possible D gene (6 bases). From germline, CDR1 is GTSNPN and CDR2 SVGIG (reference sequence). With 8 bases removed from V and 2 bases from J, the gap between germline ends came to 13 bases. There are 13 residues in the CDR3. CDR3 loop: CAGPGTPGNTIYF. CDR3 coding DNA: TGTGCCGGCCCGGGGACACCTGGAAACACCATATATTTT.

The rearrangement joins TRBV14 to TRBJ2-7; 9 bases agree with TRBD1. Germline V gene lookup returns CDR1 SGHDN and CDR2 FVKESK. The trim removed 2 bases at V and 6 bases at J, leaving 8 bases unmatched. This CDR3 spans 15 amino acids. CDR3 sequence: CASSQLRDRVFEQYF. For the CDR3, the DNA is TGTGCCAGCAGCCAATTAAGGGACAGGGTTTTCGAGCAGTACTTC.

V gene TRBV5-1 combines with J gene TRBJ2-7, with TRBD1 as a possible D gene (5 bases). The CDR3 contains 15 residues. Trimming shortened V by 3 bases and J by 2 bases, and 15 bases separated the two germline ends. Germline V gives CDR1 SGHRS, CDR2 YFSETQ. The chain's CDR3 is CASSSTGVNAYEQYF. The CDR3 DNA reads TGCGCCAGCAGCTCCACAGGTGTTAATGCCTACGAGCAGTACTTC. Full variable domain (rest looked up from reference TRBV5-1 and TRBJ2-7): KAGVTQTPRYLIKTRGQQVTLSCSPISGHRSVSWYQQTPGQGLQFLFEYFSETQRNKGNFPGRFSGRQFSNSRSEMNVSTLELGDSALYLCASSSTGVNAYEQYFGPGTRLTVT.

The chain couples TRBV5-6 to TRBJ1-5; weak D call: TRBD1 (5 bases). The CDR3 loop spans 14 amino acids. Between the trimmed V and J ends, which lost 5 bases and 4 bases, there was a span of 13 bases. Germline CDR1 reads SGHDT; CDR2 reads YYEEEE. The CDR3 coding sequence is TGTGCCAGCAGATCATGGACATCAAATCAGCCCCAGCATTTT. Translated: CASRSWTSNQPQHF.

J is TRBJ2-2 and V is TRBV7-9; D is unclear. V was pared by 6 bases and J by 0 bases, with 5 bases between. The germline CDR1 and CDR2 sequences are SEHNR and FQNEAQ (reference sequence). The CDR3 runs 13 residues. The CDR3 DNA reads as TGTGCCAGCAGTCCCGCGAACACCGGGGAGCTGTTTTTT. As protein: CASSPANTGELFF.